This TCR beta chain was profiled in a study of blood T cell repertoires in COVID-19. Clones were read by immunoSEQ multiplex PCR, and TCRdb kept only the in-frame ones, dropping some. Of some 350,000 clones in the sample, around 82% were seen once. Germline CDR1 reads KGHSH; CDR2 reads LQKENI. The CDR3 runs 17 residues. With V trimmed by 2 bases and J by 5 bases, 9 bases remained unmatched. The clonotype was recovered from a man aged 25-45 years with active or convalescent COVID-19. What was sequenced was peripheral blood. The genes are TRBV18 and TRBJ2-5; 12 nucleotides agree with TRBD1. The CDR3 protein is CASSPNSGTGGPETQYF. CDR3 DNA sequence: TGTGCCAGCTCACCAAACTCCGGGACAGGGGGCCCTGAGACCCAGTACTTC.